Below, 32 T cell receptor beta chains from the same sample are listed, as sequenced in a study of cytotoxic CD8 clonotypes in ibrutinib-treated CLL. TCRdb's table, derived via immunoSEQ multiplex PCR, lists solely in-frame clones and lacks some. The table includes some 150,000 clones, approximately 80% detected once. This material consisted of PBMCs, taken after 12 months of ibrutinib treatment. Source of these receptors: a human donor with chronic lymphocytic leukemia.

J is TRBJ2-7 and V is TRBV30; tentative D call: TRBD2 (5 bases). Trimming removed 3 bases at V and 2 bases at J, with 11 bases between. Germline CDR1 GTSNPN, CDR2 SVGIG (reference sequence). This CDR3 has 13 amino acids. CDR3 nucleotides: TGTGCCTGGAGCGGGGAGATGCCCTACGAGCAGTACTTC. It is translated as CAWSGEMPYEQYF.

The chain joins TRBV2 to TRBJ2-1; 10 bases match TRBD2. The length of the CDR3 is 14 residues. Looked up from germline, CDR1 is SNHLY and CDR2 is FYNNEI. V gave up 6 bases and J gave up 5 bases; unmatched junction bases: 4. CDR3 bases: TGTGCCAGCAGCAGGACTAGCGGAAACAATGAGCAGTTCTTC. Protein: CASSRTSGNNEQFF.

The chain links TRBV6-5 to TRBJ2-5; D uncertain. CDR3 length: 10 residues. The germline V gene has CDR1 MNHEY and CDR2 SVGAGI. V was cut by 7 bases and J by 5 bases, with 5 bases left in between. The CDR3 spells CASTGETQYF. In DNA, the CDR3 is TGTGCCAGCACGGGTGAGACCCAGTACTTC.

The CDR3 DNA reads as TGTGCCAGCAGTTTCCGGGACAGCTCCTACGAGCAGTACTTC. Translating gives CASSFRDSSYEQYF. The V and J genes are TRBV27 and TRBJ2-7; 7 nucleotides match TRBD1. The CDR3 extends over 14 amino acids. The ends lost 3 bases at V and 0 bases at J; junction bases unmatched: 2. The germline gives CDR1 MNHEY, CDR2 SMNVEV (reference sequence).

The chain couples TRBV7-8 to TRBJ2-3; the D is unclear. This CDR3 is built from 13 residues. Germline CDR1 is SGHVS and CDR2 is FQNEAQ. Trimming took off 5 bases at V and 4 bases at J, with 10 bases between the two ends. CDR3 sequence (DNA): TGTGCCAGCAGCGCGACCGAACCAGATACGCAGTATTTT. The encoded protein is CASSATEPDTQYF.

The rearrangement uses TRBV10-3 and TRBJ2-7, with 11 bases lining up with TRBD2. CDR1 and CDR2 (germline): ENHRY, SYGVKD. After removal of 4 bases from V and 7 bases from J, the junction contained 12 bases not matched to a gene. The length of the CDR3 is 16 residues. The CDR3 here is CAISATSGSPTGEQYF. CDR3 bases: TGTGCCATCAGTGCTACTAGCGGGAGTCCCACGGGGGAGCAGTACTTC.

The chain employs TRBV4-1 and TRBJ1-5; TRBD1 agrees at 7 bases. CDR3 length equals 15 residues. Germline values: CDR1 MGHRA, CDR2 YSYEKL. V gave up 0 bases and J gave up 6 bases; unmatched junction bases: 5. The CDR3 sequence is CASSQEQGRVQPQHF. The DNA of the CDR3 is TGCGCCAGCAGCCAAGAACAGGGGAGGGTTCAGCCCCAGCATTTT.

The chain carries TRBV7-6 and TRBJ1-2; D may be TRBD1 (5 bases). This CDR3 is 15 amino acids long. Trimming removed 5 bases at V and 5 bases at J, with 18 bases between. Germline CDR1 SGHVS, CDR2 FNYEAQ. Written as DNA, the CDR3 is TGTGCCAGCAGCACCCGGGACGTAGGACTTTATGGCTACACCTTC. Translating gives CASSTRDVGLYGYTF.

The rearrangement uses TRBV2 and TRBJ1-2; a possible D gene is TRBD1 (6 bases). Germline values: CDR1 SNHLY, CDR2 FYNNEI. The length of the CDR3 is 15 residues. V shed 1 base and J shed 2 bases, with 11 bases lying between them. Here the CDR3 DNA reads TGTGCCAGCAGTGAAGTATGGAGGGGGAACTATGGCTACACCTTC. It yields the protein CASSEVWRGNYGYTF.

This chain uses TRBV7-2 with TRBJ2-7, with D uncertain. The V end was cut by 5 bases, the J end by 6 bases, with 11 bases between. Germline lookup yields CDR1 SGHTA and CDR2 FQGNSA. The CDR3 consists of 12 residues. CDR3 region: CASSPNFSEQYF. The CDR3 region has the DNA TGTGCCAGCAGCCCAAACTTCTCCGAGCAGTACTTC.

The V call is TRBV5-1, the J call TRBJ2-7; TRBD1 matches 12 bases. Germline assignment: CDR1 SGHRS and CDR2 YFSETQ. This CDR3 is built from 16 residues. V lost 6 bases, J lost 6 bases, and 13 bases stayed unmatched. The CDR3 sequence is CASTPTYGTGGVEQYF. The CDR3 DNA is TGCGCCAGCACCCCAACCTACGGGACAGGGGGCGTCGAGCAGTACTTC. The variable domain in full, completed from reference TRBV5-1 and TRBJ2-7, reads KAGVTQTPRYLIKTRGQQVTLSCSPISGHRSVSWYQQTPGQGLQFLFEYFSETQRNKGNFPGRFSGRQFSNSRSEMNVSTLELGDSALYLCASTPTYGTGGVEQYFGPGTRLTVT.

The V and J genes are TRBV5-6 and TRBJ2-3; no clear D gene. The V and J ends lost 0 bases and 1 base respectively, with 3 bases between them. Per the germline V gene, CDR1 is SGHDT and CDR2 is YYEEEE. The CDR3 contains 13 residues. This chain's CDR3 is CASSLAGTDTQYF. The CDR3 DNA follows: TGTGCCAGCAGCTTGGCTGGCACAGATACGCAGTATTTT. Together with reference TRBV5-6 and TRBJ2-3, the CDR3 gives the full variable domain: DAGVTQSPTHLIKTRGQQVTLRCSPKSGHDTVSWYQQALGQGPQFIFQYYEEEERQRGNFPDRFSGHQFPNYSSELNVNALLLGDSALYLCASSLAGTDTQYFGPGTRLTVL.

In its sample, this clone was seen many times. The J gene is TRBJ1-5, the V gene TRBV28; 9 bases align to TRBD1. The CDR3 extends over 15 amino acids. The V segment lost 6 bases and the J segment 5 bases; nucleotides outside the gene matches: 8. Germline V lookup: CDR1 MDHEN, CDR2 SYDVKM. The CDR3 spells CASRGGQGAYQPQHF. The CDR3 nucleotides read TGTGCCAGCAGGGGGGGACAGGGAGCTTATCAGCCCCAGCATTTT.

The V call is TRBV2, the J call TRBJ1-4; possible D gene TRBD1, 6 bases. The CDR3 runs to 14 residues. Trimming left V 8 bases short and J 5 bases short, with 15 bases between. The V gene's germline CDR1 is SNHLY and CDR2 FYNNEI. The CDR3 DNA follows: TGTGCCAGCCTCATCCCAGGGGCAAATGAAAAACTGTTTTTT. This sequence encodes CASLIPGANEKLFF. Combining the CDR3 with reference TRBV2 and TRBJ1-4 gives the whole variable domain EPEVTQTPSHQVTQMGQEVILRCVPISNHLYFYWYRQILGQKVEFLVSFYNNEISEKSEIFDDQFSVERPDGSNFTLKIRSTKLEDSAMYFCASLIPGANEKLFFGSGTQLSVL.

V gene TRBV7-3 combines with J gene TRBJ2-1, with 14 bases that match TRBD2. CDR1 and CDR2 (germline): SGHTA, FQGTGA. The CDR3 contains 18 residues. The V segment lost 1 base and the J segment 3 bases; nucleotides outside the gene matches: 5. The CDR3 nucleotides read TGTGCCAGCAGCTTAAGACGGGGACTAGCGGGAGACTACAATGAGCAGTTCTTC. This sequence encodes CASSLRRGLAGDYNEQFF.

In this sample, this clone turned up once. The CDR3 bases are TGTGCCAGCAGCGTAGCTCTAGCGGGAGACCCCGGTTACGAGCAGTACTTC. Protein product: CASSVALAGDPGYEQYF. The gene calls are TRBV9 and TRBJ2-7; 10 bases map to TRBD2. CDR3 length equals 17 residues. Trimming cost V 0 bases and J 4 bases; bases outside gene matches: 10. Germline V gene lookup returns CDR1 SGDLS and CDR2 YYNGEE. Together with reference TRBV9 and TRBJ2-7, the CDR3 gives the full variable domain: DSGVTQTPKHLITATGQRVTLRCSPRSGDLSVYWYQQSLDQGLQFLIQYYNGEERAKGNILERFSAQQFPDLHSELNLSSLELGDSALYFCASSVALAGDPGYEQYFGPGTRLTVT.

V and J are TRBV28 and TRBJ2-7; the D is unclear. The germline gives CDR1 MDHEN, CDR2 SYDVKM. V dropped 8 bases and J dropped 5 bases, with 10 bases sitting between them. The CDR3 contains 11 residues. The DNA for the CDR3 is TGTGCCAGCCGGGTTTTCAACGAGCAGTACTTC. As protein: CASRVFNEQYF.

This chain uses TRBV7-9 with TRBJ1-5; weak D call: TRBD1 (5 bases). Per the germline V gene, CDR1 is SEHNR and CDR2 is FQNEAQ (reference sequence). CDR3 length: 14 amino acids. The V end was cut by 5 bases, the J end by 3 bases, with 11 bases between. For the CDR3, the DNA is TGTGCCAGCAGCCCTCAGGGTAACAATCAGCCCCAGCATTTT. Encoded protein: CASSPQGNNQPQHF.

This clone was counted between two and nine times. The chain is built from TRBV18 and TRBJ2-6, with a tentative D call TRBD2 (6 bases). V gave up 4 bases and J gave up 0 bases, with 7 bases separating them. The CDR3 consists of 15 residues. The germline gives CDR1 KGHSH, CDR2 LQKENI. As DNA, the CDR3 is TGTGCCAGCTCACGCGGGACCTCTGGGGCCAACGTCCTGACTTTC. Its translation is CASSRGTSGANVLTF.

A single count supports this clone. The chain has TRBV11-2 and TRBJ2-7; TRBD1 matches 8 bases. This CDR3 is built from 14 residues. CDR1 is SGHAT, CDR2 FQNNGV, per germline. V lost 5 bases, J lost 2 bases, and 5 bases stayed unmatched. In DNA, the CDR3 is TGTGCCAGCAGCGTAGGACAGGGCGCCTACGAGCAGTACTTC. Translated, it gives CASSVGQGAYEQYF. Combining the CDR3 with reference TRBV11-2 and TRBJ2-7 gives the whole variable domain EAGVAQSPRYKIIEKRQSVAFWCNPISGHATLYWYQQILGQGPKLLIQFQNNGVVDDSQLPKDRFSAERLKGVDSTLKIQPAKLEDSAVYLCASSVGQGAYEQYFGPGTRLTVT.

The table lists this clone with a count of one. The V gene is TRBV5-8, the J gene TRBJ1-1; D is unresolved. V was pared by 0 bases and J by 4 bases, with 10 bases between. Germline V CDR1 and CDR2: SGHTS, YDEGEE. The CDR3 is 14 amino acids. Here the CDR3 reads CASSLGVRGTEAFF. For the CDR3, the DNA is TGTGCCAGCAGCTTGGGGGTTCGGGGCACTGAAGCTTTCTTT.

V is TRBV23-1 and J is TRBJ1-5; no firm D call. TRBV23-1 is designated an ORF whose function remains uncertain. This CDR3 region has 16 residues. V was trimmed by 4 bases and J by 2 bases, leaving 15 bases between them. The CDR3 here is CASSPYPRVGNQPQHF. The CDR3 DNA is TGCGCCAGCAGTCCATACCCCCGGGTAGGCAATCAGCCCCAGCATTTT.

This sequence joins TRBV30 and TRBJ1-1; D remains ambiguous. The CDR3 covers 14 residues. Trimming removed 2 bases from V and 2 bases from J, with 12 bases in between. CDR1 is GTSNPN and CDR2 is SVGIG in the germline V gene (reference sequence). The CDR3 coding sequence is TGTGCCTGGAGTAAGGGAACTTTAAACACTGAAGCTTTCTTT. This gives the protein CAWSKGTLNTEAFF.

This chain links TRBV5-5 with TRBJ2-7; TRBD1 aligns across 9 bases. The CDR3 contains 15 residues. Looked up from germline, CDR1 is SGHKS and CDR2 is YYEKEE (reference sequence). V was clipped by 6 bases and J by 2 bases; unmatched bases: 9. The CDR3 DNA reads as TGTGCCAGCAAGAAGTCCGGGACAGGGACCTACGAGCAGTACTTC. This codes for CASKKSGTGTYEQYF.

In its sample, this clone was seen a few times. CDR3 sequence: CASSQGGQANYGYTF. CDR3 bases: TGCGCCAGCAGCCAAGGGGGACAGGCGAACTATGGCTACACCTTC. V and J are TRBV4-1 and TRBJ1-2, with 8 bases aligning to TRBD1. Germline assignment: CDR1 MGHRA and CDR2 YSYEKL. The J segment lost 2 bases and the V segment lost 1 base, leaving 3 bases of the junction unmatched. The length of the CDR3 is 15 residues.

The chain joins TRBV15 to TRBJ1-1; 7 nucleotides agree with TRBD1. Germline V gene data show CDR1 as LNHNV and CDR2 as YYDKDF (reference sequence). V shed 4 bases and J 3 bases; nucleotides not matched to a gene: 8. The CDR3 is made up of 15 amino acids. The CDR3 spells CATSTRQGRDTEAFF. In DNA form, the CDR3 reads TGTGCCACCAGCACCAGACAGGGTCGAGACACTGAAGCTTTCTTT.

By its share, this clone is medium-sized. This chain uses TRBV28 with TRBJ1-1; D gene ambiguous. Trimming removed 1 base at V and 1 base at J, with 4 bases between. CDR1 MDHEN and CDR2 SYDVKM come from the germline V gene. The CDR3 spans 13 residues. The CDR3 reads CASSLLWNTEAFF. The CDR3 region has the DNA TGTGCCAGCAGTTTATTGTGGAACACTGAAGCTTTCTTT.

The chain employs TRBV28 and TRBJ2-1; TRBD2 aligns across 8 bases. V shed 7 bases and J 1 base; nucleotides not matched to a gene: 6. From germline, CDR1 is MDHEN and CDR2 SYDVKM. The CDR3 totals 15 residues. CDR3 DNA sequence: TGTGCCAGCATCGAAGCGGGAGTTTCCTACAATGAGCAGTTCTTC. It is translated as CASIEAGVSYNEQFF.

This clone has a single count. The chain combines TRBV7-9 with TRBJ2-5; the match to TRBD2 covers 16 bases. The germline V gene has CDR1 SEHNR and CDR2 FQNEAQ (reference sequence). The junction had 15 bases not matched to a gene; V was cut back by 6 bases and J by 5 bases. The CDR3 loop spans 19 amino acids. This CDR3 is CASSTTGTSGGARGETQYF. DNA for the CDR3: TGTGCCAGCAGTACCACCGGGACTAGCGGGGGGGCGCGAGGGGAGACCCAGTACTTC. Supplemented by reference TRBV7-9 and TRBJ2-5, the full variable domain reads DTGVSQNPRHKITKRGQNVTFRCDPISEHNRLYWYRQTLGQGPEFLTYFQNEAQLEKSRLLSDRFSAERPKGSFSTLEIQRTEQGDSAMYLCASSTTGTSGGARGETQYFGPGTRLLVL.

The V and J genes are TRBV28 and TRBJ2-7; D perhaps matches TRBD2 (6 bases). The V and J ends lost 11 bases and 0 bases respectively, with 17 bases between them. CDR3 length: 14 residues. Per the germline V gene, CDR1 is MDHEN and CDR2 is SYDVKM. The CDR3 DNA reads as TGTGCCGTACATTATAGCGGACGCTCCTACGAGCAGTACTTC. This encodes CAVHYSGRSYEQYF.

The chain recombines TRBV4-3 with TRBJ2-1; 10 bases line up with TRBD2. Germline V lookup: CDR1 LGHNA, CDR2 YSLEER. CDR3 length equals 16 residues. Losses at the gene ends were 4 bases for V and 3 bases for J; bases not matched to a gene: 6. The CDR3 here is CASSRLTSGVYNEQFF. The CDR3 DNA reads as TGCGCCAGCAGCCGCCTTACTAGCGGGGTCTACAATGAGCAGTTCTTC.

Points on this clone: Germline is not matched at one junction end, which may reflect a read error. This chain links TRBV5-1 with TRBJ2-7, with D possibly being TRBD1 or TRBD2 (5 bases each). Germline CDR1 SGHRS, CDR2 YFSETQ. This CDR3 is 11 amino acids long. CDR3 residues: CASSLREEQYF. CDR3 sequence (DNA): TGTGCCAGCTCCCTCAGGGAGGAGCAGTACTTC.